The 24 T cell receptor beta chains below come from one sample, sequenced in a study of blood T cell repertoires in COVID-19 (dated by TCRdb to between 2020 and 2021). Library construction relied on the immunoSEQ multiplex PCR assay. Held by TCRdb, this immuneACCESS table contains in-frame sequences only and omits some clones. Under half of the omission traces to an unresolved V gene where checked; the cause of the rest is unknown. The sample table contains 150,000 to 200,000 clones; only one count was recorded for roughly 82% of them. The top ten hold approximately 9.9% of the sample. The sequenced sample consisted of PBMCs or T cells enriched from blood (not recorded which). These receptors were obtained from a man in his fifties who had recovered from COVID-19.

V and J are TRBV30 and TRBJ2-3; the D gene is possibly TRBD2 (6 bases). In germline, CDR1 is GTSNPN, CDR2 SVGIG (reference sequence). The length of the CDR3 is 15 residues. V was clipped by 0 bases and J by 0 bases, with 10 bases between them. The DNA for the CDR3 is TGTGCCTGGAGTGTACGGAGGGCTAGCACAGATACGCAGTATTTT. This codes for CAWSVRRASTDTQYF.

This chain uses TRBV3-1 (or the pseudogene TRBV3-2) with TRBJ1-4; a weak D match, TRBD1 (6 bases). The V end was cut by 4 bases, the J end by 5 bases, with 11 bases between. The CDR3 covers 14 residues. Germline V CDR1 and CDR2: LGHDT, YNNKEL (reference sequence). CDR3 DNA: TGTGCCAGCAGCCCGGACAGACAAAATGAAAAACTGTTTTTT. It is translated as CASSPDRQNEKLFF.

The chain recombines TRBV30 with TRBJ2-3; D is undetermined. Per the germline V gene, CDR1 is GTSNPN and CDR2 is SVGIG (reference sequence). CDR3 length equals 12 residues. With 1 base removed from V and 9 bases from J, the gap between germline ends came to 11 bases. This CDR3 is CAWSEAQQTQYF. Written as DNA, the CDR3 is TGTGCCTGGAGTGAAGCCCAACAGACGCAGTATTTT.

The count of this clone is one. The J gene is TRBJ2-2, the V gene TRBV19, with D maybe TRBD1 (6 bases). This CDR3 has 14 residues. V lost 3 bases, J lost 5 bases, and 10 bases lay in between. Germline loops: CDR1 LNHDA, CDR2 SQIVND (reference sequence). The CDR3 DNA reads as TGTGCCAGTAGTATTGGCAGGGGTACCGGGGAGCTGTTTTTT. This encodes CASSIGRGTGELFF. The complete variable domain, with remaining parts taken from reference TRBV19 and TRBJ2-2, reads DGGITQSPKYLFRKEGQNVTLSCEQNLNHDAMYWYRQDPGQGLRLIYYSQIVNDFQKGDIAEGYSVSREKKESFPLTVTSAQKNPTAFYLCASSIGRGTGELFFGEGSRLTVL.

V usage is TRBV29-1 and J usage is TRBJ1-1, with D perhaps matching TRBD1 (6 bases). The V and J ends lost 4 bases and 0 bases respectively, with 9 bases between them. The CDR3 spans 13 residues. Germline V gene sequence: CDR1 SQVTM, CDR2 ANQGSEA. CDR3 DNA sequence: TGCAGCGTTGTGGGGGCGATGAACACTGAAGCTTTCTTT. It encodes CSVVGAMNTEAFF.

This clone was found a few times. A junction end diverges from the germline sequence, so it may reflect a read error. The CDR3 DNA is TGCGCCAGTAGTGAGGGGGTCTTGGGACTAGCGGGACGCTACGAGCAGTACTTC. Translating it yields CASSEGVLGLAGRYEQYF. The rearrangement links TRBV10-1 to TRBJ2-7; 13 bases are a match to TRBD2. The CDR3 sequence is 18 residues long. CDR1 is WNHNN and CDR2 is SYGVQD in the germline V gene (reference sequence).

This rearrangement joins TRBV2 to TRBJ2-7, with D possibly matching TRBD1 (8 bases). CDR1 is SNHLY, CDR2 FYNNEI, per germline. V gave up 3 bases and J gave up 3 bases, with 18 bases separating them. The length of the CDR3 is 16 residues. The CDR3 region has the DNA TGTGCCAGCAGTGACCGTTCAACAGGGGGGGACTACGAGCAGTACTTC. It specifies CASSDRSTGGDYEQYF. The full variable domain, its missing parts supplied by reference TRBV2 and TRBJ2-7, is EPEVTQTPSHQVTQMGQEVILRCVPISNHLYFYWYRQILGQKVEFLVSFYNNEISEKSEIFDDQFSVERPDGSNFTLKIRSTKLEDSAMYFCASSDRSTGGDYEQYFGPGTRLTVT.

V usage is TRBV3-1 (or the pseudogene TRBV3-2) and J usage is TRBJ2-2, with TRBD2 identical over 12 bases. The germline V gene has CDR1 LGHDT and CDR2 YNNKEL (reference sequence). This CDR3 region has 15 residues. J gave up 3 bases and V 6 bases, and 2 bases lay outside the gene matches. The CDR3 loop is CASRRTSGDTGELFF. CDR3 in DNA: TGTGCCAGCAGAAGGACTAGCGGGGACACCGGGGAGCTGTTTTTT.

V and J are TRBV15 and TRBJ1-1, with D unresolved. The CDR3 sequence is 16 residues long. The germline V and J ends were trimmed by 5 bases and 1 base, with 17 bases remaining between them. Germline CDR1 LNHNV, CDR2 YYDKDF (reference sequence). The CDR3: CATSETPGGQNTEAFF. In DNA, the CDR3 is TGTGCCACCAGCGAAACGCCGGGAGGGCAGAACACTGAAGCTTTCTTT.

The rearrangement links TRBV9 to TRBJ2-1, with 14 bases aligning to TRBD2. The CDR3 has 17 amino acids. Germline V gene data show CDR1 as SGDLS and CDR2 as YYNGEE. The trim removed 2 bases at V and 1 base at J, leaving 2 bases unmatched. The CDR3 bases are TGTGCCAGCAGCGTTGGGACTAGCGGGAGTTCCTACAATGAGCAGTTCTTC. It codes for CASSVGTSGSSYNEQFF. Using reference TRBV9 and TRBJ2-1 for the parts outside the CDR3, the full variable domain is DSGVTQTPKHLITATGQRVTLRCSPRSGDLSVYWYQQSLDQGLQFLIQYYNGEERAKGNILERFSAQQFPDLHSELNLSSLELGDSALYFCASSVGTSGSSYNEQFFGPGTRLTVL.

The rearrangement links TRBV7-9 to TRBJ1-6; D unresolved. Germline CDR1 and CDR2: SEHNR and FQNEAQ (reference sequence). V was trimmed by 6 bases and J by 0 bases, leaving 12 bases between them. This CDR3 spans 16 amino acids. The CDR3 is CASRDPWSSYNSPLHF. The CDR3 DNA is TGTGCCAGCAGAGACCCCTGGAGCTCCTATAATTCACCCCTCCACTTT.

The genes are TRBV7-3 and TRBJ1-5; D not resolved. Trimming cost V 4 bases and J 6 bases, with 10 bases left between them. CDR1 is SGHTA, CDR2 FQGTGA, per germline. CDR3 length: 13 amino acids. The CDR3 sequence is CASSSSPGQPQHF. In nucleotides, the CDR3 is TGTGCCAGCAGCTCCAGTCCGGGTCAGCCCCAGCATTTT.

The chain employs TRBV28 and TRBJ1-4; possibly TRBD1 for D (6 bases). This CDR3 contains 16 residues. Germline V CDR1 and CDR2: MDHEN, SYDVKM. With 1 base removed from V and 5 bases from J, the gap between germline ends came to 14 bases. In DNA, the CDR3 is TGTGCCAGCAGTTTATTCGGCAGGGGCTTGAATGAAAAACTGTTTTTT. Translating it yields CASSLFGRGLNEKLFF.

The J gene is TRBJ2-7, the V gene TRBV27; possibly TRBD1 for D (6 bases). The germline V gene has CDR1 MNHEY and CDR2 SMNVEV (reference sequence). This CDR3 is built from 14 residues. V was pared by 6 bases and J by 2 bases, with 14 bases between. The CDR3 loop is CASSPQGMPYEQYF. CDR3 in DNA: TGTGCCAGCAGCCCCCAGGGGATGCCCTACGAGCAGTACTTC.

V is TRBV27 and J is TRBJ2-2, with 12 bases aligning to TRBD2. The CDR3 consists of 17 residues. Germline CDR1 and CDR2: MNHEY and SMNVEV (reference sequence). V dropped 4 bases and J dropped 2; count of bases not matched to a gene: 5. CDR3: CASSSLAGGGNTGELFF. In nucleotides, the CDR3 is TGTGCCAGCAGTTCACTAGCGGGGGGCGGAAACACCGGGGAGCTGTTTTTT.

The chain carries TRBV9 and TRBJ2-2, with 8 bases lining up with TRBD1. CDR1 is SGDLS, CDR2 YYNGEE, per germline. The V and J ends lost 0 bases and 4 bases, in that order; junction bases with no gene match: 2. The length of the CDR3 is 15 residues. DNA for the CDR3: TGTGCCAGCAGCGTAGAGACAGGGGCCACCGGGGAGCTGTTTTTT. Translated: CASSVETGATGELFF.

This chain links TRBV18 with TRBJ1-6; no clear D gene. V was pared by 3 bases and J by 8 bases, with 8 bases between. CDR1 and CDR2 (germline): KGHSH, LQKENI. This CDR3 region has 13 residues. The CDR3 coding sequence is TGTGCCAGCTCACCCGAGGCGGATTCACCCCTCCACTTT. Translating gives CASSPEADSPLHF.

The gene calls are TRBV5-1 and TRBJ2-2, with 9 bases matching TRBD1. V dropped 2 bases and J dropped 2; count of bases not matched to a gene: 7. The CDR3 is 17 residues long. Germline assignment: CDR1 SGHRS and CDR2 YFSETQ. This CDR3 reads CASSLGGTGRNTGELFF. DNA of the CDR3: TGCGCCAGCAGCTTAGGGGGGACAGGGAGAAACACCGGGGAGCTGTTTTTT.

This sequence joins TRBV7-8 and TRBJ2-5; 7 bases are shared with TRBD1. CDR1 SGHVS and CDR2 FQNEAQ come from the germline V gene. Losses at the gene ends were 6 bases for V and 2 bases for J; bases not matched to a gene: 6. The CDR3 spans 14 residues. The CDR3 region has the DNA TGTGCCAGCAGAGGCAGGGGGATGCAAGAGACCCAGTACTTC. Amino acids: CASRGRGMQETQYF. Full variable domain (rest looked up from reference TRBV7-8 and TRBJ2-5): GAGVSQSPRYKVAKRGQDVALRCDPISGHVSLFWYQQALGQGPEFLTYFQNEAQLDKSGLPSDRFFAERPEGSVSTLKIQRTQQEDSAVYLCASRGRGMQETQYFGPGTRLLVL.

The sample holds a few counts of this clone. The chain has TRBV14 and TRBJ2-7, with a possible D match to TRBD1 (5 bases). This CDR3 contains 19 residues. CDR1 is SGHDN, CDR2 FVKESK, per germline. V lost 2 bases and J 0 bases, leaving 23 bases between the germline ends. The CDR3: CASSQLKGYTASSSYEQYF. In DNA, the CDR3 is TGTGCCAGCAGCCAATTGAAGGGGTACACAGCCTCCAGCTCCTACGAGCAGTACTTC. Based on the CDR3 plus reference TRBV14 and TRBJ2-7, the full variable domain is EAGVTQFPSHSVIEKGQTVTLRCDPISGHDNLYWYRRVMGKEIKFLLHFVKESKQDESGMPNNRFLAERTGGTYSTLKVQPAELEDSGVYFCASSQLKGYTASSSYEQYFGPGTRLTVT.

This sequence joins TRBV29-1 and TRBJ1-4; 7 bases line up with TRBD1. The CDR3 sequence is 14 residues long. Germline V gene lookup returns CDR1 SQVTM and CDR2 ANQGSEA. V gave up 6 bases and J gave up 8 bases; unmatched junction bases: 12. The CDR3 DNA is TGCAGCGTAGAATTACAGGGGTCTAGGGAAAAACTGTTTTTT. This gives the protein CSVELQGSREKLFF.

This chain joins TRBV28 and TRBJ1-2, with 8 nucleotides matching TRBD1. The CDR3 is 16 amino acids. V was pared by 2 bases and J by 4 bases, with 9 bases of the junction left unmatched. Germline values: CDR1 MDHEN, CDR2 SYDVKM. CDR3: CASSLDRGRGGYGYTF. The CDR3 bases are TGTGCCAGCAGTTTAGACAGGGGCAGGGGGGGCTATGGCTACACCTTC.

V usage is TRBV7-8 and J usage is TRBJ2-3; 9 bases line up with TRBD2. The CDR3 spans 16 residues. V gave up 5 bases and J gave up 0 bases; unmatched junction bases: 6. From germline, CDR1 is SGHVS and CDR2 FQNEAQ. This CDR3 is CASSNRLAASTDTQYF. CDR3 nucleotides: TGTGCCAGCAGCAACCGACTAGCGGCTAGCACAGATACGCAGTATTTT.

V is TRBV6-5 and J is TRBJ1-2, with a possible D match to TRBD1 (5 bases). Germline V gene lookup returns CDR1 MNHEY and CDR2 SVGAGI. Deletions cut 10 bases from V and 7 bases from J, with 19 bases between. CDR3 length: 13 amino acids. CDR3 in amino acids: CAIRTGHRIGYTF. In DNA form, the CDR3 reads TGTGCCATTAGAACAGGACATAGGATTGGCTACACCTTC.